The clone carrying this T cell receptor beta chain was found a few times. The antigen is undetermined. One entry per CDR3 protein results from TCRdb running MiXCR on the 5' RACE reads. This sample has around 250,000 distinct CDR3 sequences; 15% to 20% occur once, and the top ten carry around a third. The sample comes from a study of CD8 T cells in ankylosing spondylitis. Germline values: CDR1 SGHVS, CDR2 FQNEAQ. V lost 10 bases to trimming and J lost 7 bases; unmatched junction nucleotides: 19. CDR3 length: 17 residues. Study-level findings and limits: Significant enrichment of disease-linked clones was reportedly seen in matched ankylosing spondylitis synovial fluid. Blood from ankylosing spondylitis patients appeared to carry a characteristic roughly eight-variant TCR beta motif.

This sequence was found in a male donor with ankylosing spondylitis or in good health (not recorded which). Sequenced input: blood, either unsorted or a sorted T cell fraction (not recorded which). The chain combines TRBV7-8 with TRBJ1-2; 12 bases align to TRBD1. CDR3 sequence (DNA): TGTGCCACCGATTCTCCCAACGGGGGACAGGGGGCGGTTGGCTACACCTTC. Its protein product is CATDSPNGGQGAVGYTF.